The TCR beta chain under discussion was sequenced for a study of blood T cell repertoires in COVID-19. TCRdb's table, derived via immunoSEQ multiplex PCR, lists solely in-frame clones and lacks some. The sample yields roughly 240,000 clones, roughly 83% seen once. The CDR3 totals 14 residues. Germline CDR1 reads LGHDT; CDR2 reads YNNKEL (reference sequence). Trimming pared 1 base from V and 4 bases from J, leaving 8 bases between. The chain carries TRBV3-1 (or the pseudogene TRBV3-2) and TRBJ1-5; D gene unclear. Sample: PBMCs or T cells enriched from blood (not recorded which). The source of this sequence is a woman in her fifties or sixties who had recovered from COVID-19. The CDR3 spells CASSQGPMNQPQHF. CDR3 sequence (DNA): TGTGCCAGCAGCCAAGGTCCCATGAATCAGCCCCAGCATTTT.